This T cell receptor (beta chain) emerged from a study of blood T cells in healthy people across ages. With 4 bases clipped from V and 3 bases from J, the junction kept 10 bases outside the gene matches. Germline loops: CDR1 MNHNY, CDR2 SVGAGI (reference sequence). This CDR3 spans 16 amino acids. Study-level findings and limits: The lack of PBMC sorting stopped any conclusive naive versus antigen-experienced comparison. The study found more naive CD4+ cells and higher diversity in long-lived than aged donors. Estimates drawn from one million T cells were deemed to understate diversity.

This clonotype was counted only a few times. Antigen unknown. It was with a sample-barcoded 5' primer and a J-beta primer mix that a second PCR of roughly 7 to 12 cycles was run. MiXCR, applied by TCRdb to the 5' RACE reads, yields one record per CDR3 protein. This table has about 1.8 million distinct CDR3 sequences, about 49% appearing once. Sequenced input: blood. This clonotype was obtained from a woman between 35 and 50 years old in good health. This chain connects TRBV6-6 to TRBJ2-7, with 9 bases aligning to TRBD1. The CDR3 nucleotides are TGTGCCAGCAGTTTCTTTCCGGGACAGGGTAACTACGAGCAGTACTTC. It specifies CASSFFPGQGNYEQYF.